The 23 T cell receptor beta chains presented below share a single source sample, sequenced in a study of cytomegalovirus exposure and HLA in healthy donors. In the PCR, 60 Vbeta and 13 Jbeta primers were used. Here immunoSEQ multiplex PCR was the method, and the copy in TCRdb shows in-frame clones only, minus some. Among 110,000 to 150,000 clones, about 70% were seen once, and the ten largest hold under 4.5%. The sequenced material came from PBMCs. These receptors were taken from a man between 18 and 29 years old in good health and CMV-seronegative.

The V and J genes are TRBV2 and TRBJ2-7; 8 bases line up with TRBD1. Germline assignment: CDR1 SNHLY and CDR2 FYNNEI. There are 16 residues in the CDR3. After removal of 1 base from V and 3 bases from J, the junction contained 8 bases not matched to a gene. This CDR3 is CASSEGTGFPFYEQYF. CDR3 bases: TGTGCCAGCAGTGAAGGGACAGGGTTCCCTTTCTACGAGCAGTACTTC.

This clone was observed a single time. The genes are TRBV6-5 and TRBJ1-2; D gene unclear. CDR3 length equals 15 residues. CDR1 is MNHEY, CDR2 SVGAGI, per germline. V was shortened by 0 bases and J by 4 bases, with 12 bases between the two germline ends. CDR3 bases: TGTGCCAGCAGTTACTCCGAGATATCCGTCTATGGCTACACCTTC. Residues: CASSYSEISVYGYTF.

The chain combines TRBV11-3 with TRBJ1-2; 8 bases line up with TRBD1. V was pared by 1 base and J by 7 bases, with 2 bases of the junction left unmatched. This CDR3 has 13 residues. Germline CDR1 is SGHNT and CDR2 is YENEEA. The CDR3 reads CASSLGTGSGYTF. Written as DNA, the CDR3 is TGTGCCAGCAGCTTAGGGACAGGGAGTGGCTACACCTTC.

The chain has TRBV4-1 and TRBJ1-4; 7 positions match TRBD1. CDR1 and CDR2 from the germline V gene are MGHRA and YSYEKL. After removal of 4 bases from V and 5 bases from J, the junction contained 4 bases not matched to a gene. The CDR3 has 14 residues. The CDR3 coding sequence is TGCGCCAGCAGCCGACAGGGTGTCAATGAAAAACTGTTTTTT. The encoded protein is CASSRQGVNEKLFF.

Points on this clone: The junction departs from germline at one end; a sequencing error may be responsible. The gene calls are TRBV5-4 and TRBJ1-2; TRBD1 matches 8 bases. From germline, CDR1 is SGHNT and CDR2 YYREEE (reference sequence). This CDR3 has 15 residues. The CDR3 spells CASSLGQVESYVYTF. The CDR3 DNA reads as TGTGCCAGCAGCCTGGGACAGGTCGAGAGCTATGTCTACACCTTC.

The chain uses TRBV6-6 and TRBJ2-3, with 10 bases matching TRBD2. In germline, CDR1 is MNHNY, CDR2 SVGAGI (reference sequence). This CDR3 has 13 residues. Unmatched junction bases numbered 5, after V lost 9 bases and J lost 5 bases. CDR3 amino acids: CASEAGGRDTQYF. The DNA for the CDR3 is TGTGCCAGTGAAGCGGGGGGGAGAGATACGCAGTATTTT.

This clone showed up just a few times. The V call is TRBV19, the J call TRBJ1-1; 7 bases align to TRBD1. The CDR3 is 13 amino acids. V lost 7 bases to trimming and J lost 5 bases; unmatched junction nucleotides: 7. The V gene's germline CDR1 is LNHDA and CDR2 SQIVND (reference sequence). CDR3 sequence reads: CASKTGVRTEAFF. In DNA form, the CDR3 reads TGTGCCAGTAAAACAGGGGTCCGTACTGAAGCTTTCTTT. Complete variable domain (other parts from reference TRBV19 and TRBJ1-1): DGGITQSPKYLFRKEGQNVTLSCEQNLNHDAMYWYRQDPGQGLRLIYYSQIVNDFQKGDIAEGYSVSREKKESFPLTVTSAQKNPTAFYLCASKTGVRTEAFFGQGTRLTVV.

This clone was seen just once. This rearrangement joins TRBV11-2 to TRBJ1-5; 9 nucleotides agree with TRBD1. Germline CDR1 is SGHAT and CDR2 is FQNNGV. CDR3 length equals 16 residues. V dropped 5 bases and J dropped 3; count of bases not matched to a gene: 8. CDR3 region: CASSPTGTGYNQPQHF. The CDR3 region has the DNA TGTGCCAGCAGCCCTACCGGGACAGGGTACAATCAGCCCCAGCATTTT.

This chain uses TRBV9 with TRBJ2-3; 7 bases map to TRBD2. The CDR3 extends over 15 amino acids. The V gene's germline CDR1 is SGDLS and CDR2 YYNGEE. With 3 bases clipped from V and 4 bases from J, the junction kept 8 bases outside the gene matches. DNA of the CDR3: TGTGCCAGCAGCGCCTTGCGGGGGTATGCAGATACGCAGTATTTT. It translates to CASSALRGYADTQYF.

V usage is TRBV4-1 and J usage is TRBJ1-4; possibly TRBD1 for D (6 bases). This CDR3 region has 18 residues. The germline V gene has CDR1 MGHRA and CDR2 YSYEKL. V gave up 1 base and J gave up 7 bases, with 22 bases separating them. The CDR3 region has the DNA TGCGCCAGCAGCCAAGTCGAGTGGGGGTCGACAGGAGTTGAAAAACTGTTTTTT. It codes for CASSQVEWGSTGVEKLFF.

The chain uses TRBV4-1 and TRBJ2-1; the D gene is possibly TRBD2 (6 bases). This CDR3 comprises 13 residues. With 4 bases removed from V and 10 bases from J, the gap between germline ends came to 14 bases. From germline, CDR1 is MGHRA and CDR2 YSYEKL. CDR3 DNA sequence: TGCGCCAGCAGCCGCGAGGACTACTCAGAGCAGTTCTTC. Translating it yields CASSREDYSEQFF.

This clone has just one count. The chain uses TRBV5-6 and TRBJ2-5; 11 nucleotides line up with TRBD2. The CDR3 runs to 14 residues. The J segment lost 9 bases and the V segment lost 0 bases, leaving 4 bases of the junction unmatched. Germline V gives CDR1 SGHDT, CDR2 YYEEEE. Written as DNA, the CDR3 is TGTGCCAGCAGCTTGGAGGTAGCGGGAGGGGCCCAGTACTTC. Protein: CASSLEVAGGAQYF.

V usage is TRBV7-9 and J usage is TRBJ2-7; 11 positions match TRBD2. With 1 base clipped from V and 3 bases from J, the junction kept 2 bases outside the gene matches. The CDR3 runs 15 residues. Germline V gene lookup returns CDR1 SEHNR and CDR2 FQNEAQ (reference sequence). The chain's CDR3 is CASSLELAGDYEQYF. The CDR3 nucleotides read TGTGCCAGCAGCTTAGAACTAGCGGGGGACTACGAGCAGTACTTC.

CDR3 region: CASSATGTGGDGYTF. The DNA of the CDR3 is TGTGCCAGCAGTGCGACCGGGACAGGGGGGGATGGCTACACCTTC. The chain has TRBV2 and TRBJ1-2, with 11 bases lining up with TRBD1. Germline CDR1 is SNHLY and CDR2 is FYNNEI. The trim removed 4 bases at V and 6 bases at J, leaving 7 bases unmatched. The CDR3 is 15 residues long. The complete variable domain, with remaining parts taken from reference TRBV2 and TRBJ1-2, reads EPEVTQTPSHQVTQMGQEVILRCVPISNHLYFYWYRQILGQKVEFLVSFYNNEISEKSEIFDDQFSVERPDGSNFTLKIRSTKLEDSAMYFCASSATGTGGDGYTFGSGTRLTVV.

This chain uses TRBV6-1 with TRBJ2-1; D might be TRBD1 (6 bases). Trimming took 6 bases from V and 6 from J, leaving 15 bases between them. The CDR3 spans 14 residues. Germline CDR1 MNHNS, CDR2 SASEGT. DNA for the CDR3: TGTGCCAGCAGAACTTGGGGGCTGGGCAATGAGCAGTTCTTC. Protein sequence: CASRTWGLGNEQFF.

The gene calls are TRBV19 and TRBJ1-1, with D possibly TRBD1 on 5 matching bases. Germline V CDR1 and CDR2: LNHDA, SQIVND (reference sequence). The V gene lost 3 bases and the J gene lost 8 bases, with 16 bases spanning the gap. The CDR3 consists of 14 residues. CDR3 region: CASSMDTKGPEAFF. CDR3 nucleotide sequence: TGTGCCAGTAGTATGGACACTAAAGGGCCAGAAGCTTTCTTT. The full variable domain, with the rest looked up from reference TRBV19 and TRBJ1-1, is DGGITQSPKYLFRKEGQNVTLSCEQNLNHDAMYWYRQDPGQGLRLIYYSQIVNDFQKGDIAEGYSVSREKKESFPLTVTSAQKNPTAFYLCASSMDTKGPEAFFGQGTRLTVV.

This chain links TRBV27 with TRBJ2-7, with 11 positions matching TRBD2. The CDR3 consists of 13 residues. J was trimmed by 3 bases and V by 6 bases; bases with no gene match: 1. The germline V gene has CDR1 MNHEY and CDR2 SMNVEV (reference sequence). The CDR3 DNA sequence: TGTGCCAGCAGCGGGACTAGCGGCTACGAGCAGTACTTC. It specifies CASSGTSGYEQYF.

The rearrangement uses TRBV9 and TRBJ2-7; no firm D call. The CDR3 loop spans 12 amino acids. Per the germline V gene, CDR1 is SGDLS and CDR2 is YYNGEE. The V end lost 0 bases, the J end lost 6 bases, and 7 bases lay between the germline ends. The CDR3 loop reads CASSVAGSEQYF. The CDR3 nucleotides are TGTGCCAGCAGCGTAGCCGGGTCCGAGCAGTACTTC.

This clone was recorded a few times. The chain has TRBV5-4 and TRBJ1-2; 7 positions agree with TRBD1. With V trimmed by 4 bases and J by 11 bases, 20 bases remained unmatched. CDR3 length: 16 residues. Germline V gives CDR1 SGHNT, CDR2 YYREEE (reference sequence). The CDR3 here is CASSPGWTGPDLLYTF. In DNA form, the CDR3 reads TGTGCCAGCAGCCCCGGATGGACAGGCCCCGACCTCTTATACACCTTC.

This clone showed up just a few times. The rearrangement joins TRBV2 to TRBJ2-1; 8 positions match TRBD2. Germline V gene sequence: CDR1 SNHLY, CDR2 FYNNEI. The V segment lost 6 bases and the J segment 9 bases; nucleotides outside the gene matches: 16. The CDR3 spans 16 residues. This CDR3 is CASRSQPGLVRSEQFF. CDR3 nucleotides: TGTGCCAGCAGATCTCAACCGGGACTAGTAAGATCTGAGCAGTTCTTC.

This rearrangement joins TRBV7-9 to TRBJ2-7; TRBD2 matches at 7 bases. The CDR3 loop spans 16 amino acids. V lost 3 bases, J lost 0 bases, and 8 bases stayed unmatched. CDR1 and CDR2 (germline): SEHNR, FQNEAQ (reference sequence). The DNA of the CDR3 is TGTGCCAGCAGCTTCCCTAGCGGCCGTAGCTCCTACGAGCAGTACTTC. The encoded protein is CASSFPSGRSSYEQYF.

This clone showed up just a few times. The chain uses TRBV4-1 and TRBJ2-1; TRBD2 aligns across 11 bases. Germline lookup yields CDR1 MGHRA and CDR2 YSYEKL. The CDR3 is made up of 17 amino acids. V shed 0 bases, J shed 10 bases, and the junction held 11 bases outside the gene matches. CDR3 DNA: TGCGCCAGCAGCCAAGATAAGGAAACTAGCGGGGGTGAGGAGCAGTTCTTC. Protein: CASSQDKETSGGEEQFF.

The rearrangement uses TRBV25-1 and TRBJ2-5; TRBD1 agrees at 11 bases. The DNA matches TRBJ2-7 better at its end, which makes the J call doubtful. The germline V gene encodes CDR1 MGHDK and CDR2 SYGVNS. The CDR3 spans 13 residues. For the CDR3, the DNA is TGTGCCAGCAGGGACAGGGGGCTCTACGAGCAGTACTTC. Residues: CASRDRGLYEQYF.